This record covers a single TCR beta chain. This entry belongs to a study of control samples from healthy donors and cancer patients. The CDR3 runs 14 residues. Trimming left V 5 bases short and J 3 bases short, with 10 bases between. Germline-derived CDR1 and CDR2 are MDHEN and SYDVKM. Method: immunoSEQ multiplex PCR; TCRdb's copy keeps in-frame clones and lacks some. Found here are 150,000 to 200,000 clones; the top ten clones hold 2.2%. The TCR originated in a woman between 25 and 40 years old in good health. The V call is TRBV28, the J call TRBJ1-4; D is possibly TRBD1 (6 bases). The sample consisted of blood. The CDR3 DNA follows: TGTGCCAGCAGTCCAGGGGCACCTAATGAAAAACTGTTTTTT. It encodes CASSPGAPNEKLFF.